The clone carrying this TCR beta chain is a singleton in its sample. This record comes from a study of blood T cell repertoires in COVID-19. Across the whole study: COVID-19 samples collected from the United States, Italy and Spain covered acute and convalescent phases. Sample material is recorded as cDNA or gDNA derived from T cells, B-cell-depleted T cells, or PBMCs.

J lost 4 bases, V lost 5 bases, and 9 bases had no gene match. Germline assignment: CDR1 SGHTA and CDR2 FQGNSA. The CDR3 is 17 amino acids. In the authors' methods: Using reference gene primer amplification, nucleated cell counts were estimated. The method was immunoSEQ multiplex PCR; TCRdb's version includes in-frame clones alone and lacks a portion of them. For V, J and clone size, that table is used; D and trimming come from the DNA. In the table there are roughly 48,000 clones, approximately 93% of which are singletons. It was during active infection that Seattle patients were enrolled and then longitudinally followed.

The clonotype originates from a man between 60 and 70 years old with COVID-19, enrolled during active disease. Sequenced material: peripheral blood. The chain employs TRBV7-2 and TRBJ1-5, with TRBD1 identical over 12 bases. The CDR3 coding sequence is TGTGCCAGCAGCCAAGGGGGACAGGGGGCGCGTAATCAGCCCCAGCATTTT. Translation: CASSQGGQGARNQPQHF. Full variable domain (missing parts from reference TRBV7-2 and TRBJ1-5): GAGVSQSPSNKVTEKGKDVELRCDPISGHTALYWYRQSLGQGLEFLIYFQGNSAPDKSGLPSDRFSAERTGGSVSTLTIQRTQQEDSAVYLCASSQGGQGARNQPQHFGDGTRLSIL.